These T cell receptor beta chains were read from a single sample in a study of shared clonotypes between healthy human individuals. Assay used: immunoSEQ multiplex PCR; TCRdb lists only in-frame clones, some missing. The table has 2,500,000 or so clones, roughly 93% seen once. The sample was naive CD4+ T cells from PBMCs. The receptors shown here come from a man younger than 35 in good health. Some clones in this sample may be carry-over from other donors' samples. The CDR3 runs from the conserved cysteine through the conserved F or W. Fields, in order: clone size, J gene, V gene, D gene, CDR3 protein, CDR3 DNA. D genes are given only for firm matches. Clone sizes are given selectively: once, few, many, or a class where the clone is expanded.

clone_size: -
j_call: TRBJ2-1
v_call: TRBV7-9
d_call: TRBD1
cdr3_aa: CASSLQGAQYNEQFF
cdr3_nt: TGTGCCAGCAGTTTACAGGGGGCGCAATATAATGAGCAGTTCTTC

clone_size: -
j_call: TRBJ2-1
v_call: TRBV11-3
d_call: -
cdr3_aa: CASSLGQGTYNEQFF
cdr3_nt: TGTGCCAGCAGCCTGGGGCAGGGAACCTACAATGAGCAGTTCTTC

clone_size: -
j_call: TRBJ2-3
v_call: TRBV30
d_call: TRBD1
cdr3_aa: CASGTGWTDTQYF
cdr3_nt: TGTGCCTCCGGGACAGGGTGGACAGATACGCAGTATTTT

clone_size: -
j_call: TRBJ1-2
v_call: TRBV6-5
d_call: -
cdr3_aa: CATRSRTQYGYTF
cdr3_nt: TGTGCCACCCGAAGCCGGACTCAATATGGCTACACCTTC

clone_size: -
j_call: TRBJ2-3
v_call: TRBV27
d_call: -
cdr3_aa: CASSFPADTQYF
cdr3_nt: TGTGCCAGCAGTTTCCCAGCAGATACGCAGTATTTT

clone_size: -
j_call: TRBJ2-1
v_call: TRBV28
d_call: TRBD2
cdr3_aa: CASSRGGSGIRYNEQFF
cdr3_nt: TGTGCCAGCAGTCGGGGGGGGAGCGGGATCCGGTACAATGAGCAGTTCTTC

clone_size: -
j_call: TRBJ2-7
v_call: TRBV6-5
d_call: -
cdr3_aa: CASSYSGGGTGLQYF
cdr3_nt: TGTGCCAGCAGTTACTCAGGCGGGGGGACAGGCCTTCAGTACTTC

clone_size: -
j_call: TRBJ1-1
v_call: TRBV7-2
d_call: -
cdr3_aa: CASSLVVRNTEAFF
cdr3_nt: TGTGCCAGCAGCTTAGTCGTTAGGAACACTGAAGCTTTCTTT

clone_size: -
j_call: TRBJ2-2
v_call: TRBV5-5
d_call: -
cdr3_aa: CASSSNTGELFF
cdr3_nt: TGTGCCAGCAGCTCCAACACCGGGGAGCTGTTTTTT

clone_size: -
j_call: TRBJ2-4
v_call: TRBV2
d_call: TRBD2
cdr3_aa: CASRPGPGLAGFSDIQYF
cdr3_nt: TGTGCCAGCAGACCGGGACCAGGACTAGCGGGATTTTCGGACATTCAGTACTTC

clone_size: -
j_call: TRBJ2-5
v_call: TRBV7-2
d_call: TRBD1
cdr3_aa: CASSPRQGSVEETQYF
cdr3_nt: TGTGCCAGCAGCCCCCGACAGGGTTCGGTTGAGGAGACCCAGTACTTC

clone_size: -
j_call: TRBJ2-7
v_call: TRBV5-8
d_call: -
cdr3_aa: CASSLVGGSSYEQYF
cdr3_nt: TGTGCCAGCAGCTTGGTAGGGGGTTCCTCCTACGAGCAGTACTTC

clone_size: -
j_call: TRBJ2-1
v_call: TRBV18
d_call: TRBD1
cdr3_aa: CASSPTGVNEQFF
cdr3_nt: TGTGCCAGCTCACCGACAGGGGTTAATGAGCAGTTCTTC

clone_size: -
j_call: TRBJ2-1
v_call: TRBV5-1
d_call: -
cdr3_aa: CASSSAFAGLNNEQFF
cdr3_nt: TGCGCCAGCAGCTCGGCCTTTGCTGGACTGAACAATGAGCAGTTCTTC

clone_size: -
j_call: TRBJ1-1
v_call: TRBV6-5
d_call: -
cdr3_aa: CASSFAGSTEAFF
cdr3_nt: TGTGCCAGCAGTTTCGCGGGATCCACTGAAGCTTTCTTT

clone_size: -
j_call: TRBJ1-2
v_call: TRBV5-5
d_call: -
cdr3_aa: CASSLGQWLRGYTF
cdr3_nt: TGTGCCAGCAGCCTCGGACAGTGGTTACGGGGCTACACCTTC

clone_size: -
j_call: TRBJ1-2
v_call: TRBV14
d_call: -
cdr3_aa: CASSPLRTAEGGYTF
cdr3_nt: TGTGCCAGCAGCCCCCTCCGCACGGCCGAAGGCGGCTACACCTTC

clone_size: -
j_call: TRBJ1-5
v_call: TRBV19
d_call: -
cdr3_aa: CASRGRQAGQPQHF
cdr3_nt: TGTGCCAGCCGCGGTCGACAGGCGGGTCAGCCCCAGCATTTT

clone_size: -
j_call: TRBJ1-2
v_call: TRBV29-1
d_call: -
cdr3_aa: CSVEVQNYGYTF
cdr3_nt: TGCAGCGTTGAGGTACAGAACTATGGCTACACCTTC

clone_size: -
j_call: TRBJ2-5
v_call: TRBV4-1
d_call: TRBD1
cdr3_aa: CASRQGFEETQYF
cdr3_nt: TGCGCCAGCCGACAGGGATTCGAAGAGACCCAGTACTTC

clone_size: -
j_call: TRBJ1-2
v_call: TRBV7-6
d_call: -
cdr3_aa: CASSLQGSRGYTF
cdr3_nt: TGTGCCAGCAGCTTACAGGGTTCCAGGGGCTACACCTTC

clone_size: -
j_call: TRBJ2-7
v_call: TRBV5-4
d_call: -
cdr3_aa: CASSFGTGRPTYEQYF
cdr3_nt: TGTGCCAGCAGCTTTGGTACGGGCCGACCAACCTACGAGCAGTACTTC

clone_size: once
j_call: TRBJ2-1
v_call: TRBV7-9
d_call: -
cdr3_aa: CASSSARSSYNEQFF
cdr3_nt: TGTGCCAGCAGCTCAGCTCGAAGCTCCTACAATGAGCAGTTCTTC

clone_size: -
j_call: TRBJ2-7
v_call: TRBV27
d_call: TRBD1
cdr3_aa: CASTSIDRVPHEQYF
cdr3_nt: TGTGCCAGCACCTCAATTGACAGGGTTCCCCACGAGCAGTACTTC

clone_size: -
j_call: TRBJ2-3
v_call: TRBV7-9
d_call: -
cdr3_aa: CASSSILATGTDTQYF
cdr3_nt: TGTGCCAGCAGCTCAATACTAGCTACCGGCACAGATACGCAGTATTTT

clone_size: -
j_call: TRBJ2-7
v_call: TRBV2
d_call: -
cdr3_aa: CASSSIGYEQYF
cdr3_nt: TGTGCCAGCAGTAGTATTGGCTACGAGCAGTACTTC

clone_size: -
j_call: TRBJ1-3
v_call: TRBV5-6
d_call: -
cdr3_aa: CASSSGPSGNTIYF
cdr3_nt: TGTGCCAGCTCGAGTGGGCCATCTGGAAACACCATATATTTT

clone_size: -
j_call: TRBJ2-6
v_call: TRBV10-3
d_call: -
cdr3_aa: CAISESSTGTGANVLTF
cdr3_nt: TGTGCCATCAGTGAGTCTTCTACAGGGACTGGGGCCAACGTCCTGACTTTC

clone_size: -
j_call: TRBJ1-1
v_call: TRBV7-9
d_call: -
cdr3_aa: CASSARGTEAFF
cdr3_nt: TGTGCCAGCAGCGCCAGAGGGACTGAAGCTTTCTTT

clone_size: once
j_call: TRBJ2-3
v_call: TRBV28
d_call: TRBD2
cdr3_aa: CASSLPTSGITDTQYF
cdr3_nt: TGTGCCAGCAGTTTGCCAACCAGCGGGATCACAGATACGCAGTATTTT

clone_size: -
j_call: TRBJ1-2
v_call: TRBV5-6
d_call: -
cdr3_aa: CASSHPAGGGLGYTF
cdr3_nt: TGTGCCAGCAGCCATCCTGCGGGAGGCGGATTAGGCTACACCTTC

clone_size: -
j_call: TRBJ2-1
v_call: TRBV18
d_call: TRBD2
cdr3_aa: CASSPLAAGGPNEQFF
cdr3_nt: TGTGCCAGCTCACCACTCGCGGCGGGAGGGCCTAATGAGCAGTTCTTC

clone_size: -
j_call: TRBJ2-3
v_call: TRBV10-2
d_call: -
cdr3_aa: CASSESTSTDTQYF
cdr3_nt: TGCGCCAGCAGTGAGTCGACCAGCACAGATACGCAGTATTTT

clone_size: -
j_call: TRBJ2-5
v_call: TRBV6-5
d_call: -
cdr3_aa: CASTLGGTQYF
cdr3_nt: TGTGCCAGCACTCTCGGAGGGACCCAGTACTTC

clone_size: -
j_call: TRBJ2-7
v_call: TRBV19
d_call: -
cdr3_aa: CASSKVTDYEQYF
cdr3_nt: TGTGCCAGTAGTAAGGTGACAGACTACGAGCAGTACTTC

clone_size: -
j_call: TRBJ1-1
v_call: TRBV7-8
d_call: -
cdr3_aa: CASSLDQGRAFF
cdr3_nt: TGTGCCAGCAGCTTAGACCAGGGGAGGGCTTTCTTT

clone_size: -
j_call: TRBJ2-7
v_call: TRBV30
d_call: -
cdr3_aa: CAWSNREEQYF
cdr3_nt: TGTGCCTGGAGCAACAGGGAGGAGCAGTACTTC

clone_size: few
j_call: TRBJ1-5
v_call: TRBV5-1
d_call: -
cdr3_aa: CASSPDSLASNQPQHF
cdr3_nt: TGCGCCAGCAGCCCCGACAGTCTGGCAAGCAATCAGCCCCAGCATTTT

clone_size: few
j_call: TRBJ2-2
v_call: TRBV30
d_call: TRBD2
cdr3_aa: CAWSVLAGFTGELFF
cdr3_nt: TGTGCCTGGAGTGTGCTAGCGGGATTCACCGGGGAGCTGTTTTTT

clone_size: -
j_call: TRBJ2-1
v_call: TRBV28
d_call: -
cdr3_aa: CASSLRASAYNEQFF
cdr3_nt: TGTGCCAGCAGTTTACGGGCTTCGGCCTACAATGAGCAGTTCTTC

clone_size: -
j_call: TRBJ2-3
v_call: TRBV27
d_call: -
cdr3_aa: CASSLGPGADTQYF
cdr3_nt: TGTGCCAGCAGTTTAGGCCCGGGGGCAGATACGCAGTATTTT

clone_size: -
j_call: TRBJ2-7
v_call: TRBV5-7
d_call: TRBD1
cdr3_aa: CASSPARGRGEQYF
cdr3_nt: TGTGCCAGCAGCCCCGCCAGGGGGCGAGGCGAGCAGTACTTC

clone_size: few
j_call: TRBJ2-7
v_call: TRBV28
d_call: -
cdr3_aa: CASSLFSYEQYF
cdr3_nt: TGTGCCAGCAGTTTATTTTCCTACGAGCAGTACTTC

clone_size: few
j_call: TRBJ2-2
v_call: TRBV6-4
d_call: -
cdr3_aa: CASSANTGELFF
cdr3_nt: TGTGCCAGCAGTGCGAACACCGGGGAGCTGTTTTTT

clone_size: -
j_call: TRBJ2-2
v_call: TRBV9
d_call: -
cdr3_aa: CASSVTWAGEVGELFF
cdr3_nt: TGTGCCAGCAGCGTTACTTGGGCCGGGGAGGTGGGGGAGCTGTTTTTT

clone_size: -
j_call: TRBJ2-7
v_call: TRBV2
d_call: TRBD1
cdr3_aa: CASSGDRGWPETYEQYF
cdr3_nt: TGTGCCAGCAGTGGGGACAGGGGATGGCCGGAGACCTACGAGCAGTACTTC

clone_size: -
j_call: TRBJ2-1
v_call: TRBV10-3
d_call: -
cdr3_aa: CAIRGQGLGNEQFF
cdr3_nt: TGTGCCATCAGGGGGCAGGGGCTAGGGAATGAGCAGTTCTTC

clone_size: few
j_call: TRBJ2-7
v_call: TRBV20-1
d_call: -
cdr3_aa: CSADPRDMQYF
cdr3_nt: TGCAGTGCCGATCCAAGGGACATGCAGTACTTC

clone_size: -
j_call: TRBJ1-2
v_call: TRBV6-5
d_call: TRBD1
cdr3_aa: CASSSTGQGDIYTF
cdr3_nt: TGTGCCAGCAGTTCCACGGGACAGGGGGATATCTACACCTTC

clone_size: -
j_call: TRBJ2-1
v_call: TRBV28
d_call: -
cdr3_aa: CASSSPFRAPYNEQFF
cdr3_nt: TGTGCCAGCAGTTCCCCCTTCCGAGCGCCGTACAATGAGCAGTTCTTC

clone_size: -
j_call: TRBJ2-7
v_call: TRBV5-5
d_call: -
cdr3_aa: CASNLQSRDGNYEQYF
cdr3_nt: TGTGCCAGCAACTTGCAATCCCGGGACGGGAACTACGAGCAGTACTTC

clone_size: -
j_call: TRBJ2-6
v_call: TRBV6-5
d_call: -
cdr3_aa: CASSSSRPSGANVLTF
cdr3_nt: TGTGCCAGCAGTTCGTCGCGACCCTCTGGGGCCAACGTCCTGACTTTC

clone_size: -
j_call: TRBJ1-6
v_call: TRBV30
d_call: -
cdr3_aa: CAWSASSYNSPLHF
cdr3_nt: TGTGCCTGGAGTGCCAGCTCCTATAATTCACCCCTCCACTTT

clone_size: -
j_call: TRBJ1-1
v_call: TRBV5-6
d_call: -
cdr3_aa: CASSLVQQNTEAFF
cdr3_nt: TGTGCCAGCAGCTTGGTACAGCAGAACACTGAAGCTTTCTTT